Shown below are 27 T cell receptor beta chains from a single sample sequenced in a study of T cells in Graves' hyperthyroidism and ophthalmopathy. The investigators amplified TCR beta CDR3 regions from RNA transcripts. RT-PCR in the first round (using the HTBI primer set) targeted the TCR CDR3. TCRdb re-called the multiplex PCR reads through MiXCR, storing one row per CDR3 protein. Of some 300,000 distinct CDR3 sequences listed, around 16% are singletons. The sequencing sample was made of blood. These receptors originate from a man aged 25 to 45 with Graves' hyperthyroidism.

This clonotype was seen ten or more times. The gene calls are TRBV18 and TRBJ1-5; 8 nucleotides match TRBD1. CDR1 is KGHSH, CDR2 LQKENI, per germline. J was trimmed by 3 bases and V by 3 bases; bases with no gene match: 7. CDR3 size: 16 residues. CDR3 nucleotides: TGTGCCAGCTCACCCGACAGGGGTGGAAACAATCAGCCCCAGCATTTT. Translating gives CASSPDRGGNNQPQHF.

This clonotype was picked up many times. This chain links TRBV3-1 with TRBJ1-1; a possible D gene is TRBD1 (6 bases). Trimming stripped 4 bases from V and 1 base from J, with 10 bases between. The CDR3 covers 14 residues. Germline V CDR1 and CDR2: LGHDT, YNNKEL (reference sequence). CDR3 in DNA: TGTGCCAGCAGCCCTGACAGGCAGAACACTGAAGCTTTCTTT. Amino acids: CASSPDRQNTEAFF.

The rearrangement joins TRBV6-6 to TRBJ1-2; TRBD1 matches 8 bases. Per germline, CDR1 MNHNY and CDR2 SVGAGI (reference sequence). CDR3 size: 15 residues. The V and J ends lost 0 bases and 8 bases, in that order; junction bases with no gene match: 8. This CDR3 is CASSYSRTGYGGYTF. CDR3 in DNA: TGTGCCAGCAGTTACTCCCGGACAGGGTATGGGGGCTACACCTTC.

A word on this clonotype: Given the absence of the conserved phenylalanine or tryptophan at the CDR3 end, a read error is likely. CDR3 sequence reads: CASKRLAAHNEQFS. The CDR3 DNA reads as TGTGCCAGTAAAAGACTAGCGGCGCACAATGAGCAGTTCTCC. The chain couples TRBV19 to TRBJ2-1, with 9 bases matching TRBD2. This CDR3 is 14 amino acids long. CDR1 is LNHDA and CDR2 is SQIVND in the germline V gene (reference sequence). V lost 7 bases and J lost 5; bases outside the gene matches: 6.

This clonotype has just a few counts. The rearrangement uses TRBV5-1 and TRBJ2-3, with D hard to call. V was trimmed by 1 base and J by 1 base, leaving 10 bases between them. The CDR3 consists of 15 residues. Germline values: CDR1 SGHRS, CDR2 YFSETQ. The CDR3 nucleotides are TGCGCCAGCAGCTTGTTAGACTTACGCACAGATACGCAGTATTTT. This sequence encodes CASSLLDLRTDTQYF. The whole variable domain, remainder taken from reference TRBV5-1 and TRBJ2-3, is KAGVTQTPRYLIKTRGQQVTLSCSPISGHRSVSWYQQTPGQGLQFLFEYFSETQRNKGNFPGRFSGRQFSNSRSEMNVSTLELGDSALYLCASSLLDLRTDTQYFGPGTRLTVL.

This clonotype was detected a few times. This chain links TRBV5-1 with TRBJ1-3; TRBD1 is a possible D gene (6 bases). The CDR3 is made up of 15 amino acids. V was clipped by 3 bases and J by 4 bases, with 14 bases between them. The V gene's germline CDR1 is SGHRS and CDR2 YFSETQ. The CDR3 coding sequence is TGCGCCAGCAGCTCAGACGGGACACCGGGAAACACCATATATTTT. It yields the protein CASSSDGTPGNTIYF.

This chain links TRBV6-1 with TRBJ2-1; tentatively, D is TRBD1 (7 bases). The CDR3 is 15 residues long. Germline lookup yields CDR1 MNHNS and CDR2 SASEGT. Trimming pared 4 bases from V and 2 bases from J, leaving 12 bases between. The CDR3 protein is CASSVTGEAYNEQFF. The CDR3 nucleotides read TGTGCCAGCAGTGTTACAGGGGAGGCCTACAATGAGCAGTTCTTC.

This clonotype was counted ten times or more. CDR3 sequence: CSAAGGSSYNEQFF. In nucleotides, the CDR3 is TGCAGTGCTGCGGGAGGGAGCTCCTACAATGAGCAGTTCTTC. The chain has TRBV20-1 and TRBJ2-1; 9 positions agree with TRBD2. Germline V lookup: CDR1 DFQATT, CDR2 SNEGSKA (reference sequence). The junction had 2 bases not matched to a gene; V was cut back by 5 bases and J by 0 bases. The CDR3 contains 14 residues.

This clonotype was picked up many times. The chain links TRBV24-1 to TRBJ2-3, with TRBD2 matching 8 bases. There are 15 residues in the CDR3. Trimming at V came to 3 bases and at J to 4 bases, leaving 5 bases not matched to a gene. CDR1 and CDR2 from the germline V gene are KGHDR and SFDVKD. The CDR3 protein is CATSDAKRESDTQYF. For the CDR3, the DNA is TGTGCCACCAGTGATGCTAAGCGGGAGTCAGATACGCAGTATTTT.

A few counts support this clonotype. V is TRBV28 and J is TRBJ2-1; D gene ambiguous. The CDR3 spans 15 residues. The germline CDR1 and CDR2 sequences are MDHEN and SYDVKM. V was trimmed by 1 base and J by 5 bases, leaving 12 bases between them. CDR3 DNA sequence: TGTGCCAGCAGTTTATTCCGGCTGCAGCACAATGAGCAGTTCTTC. As protein: CASSLFRLQHNEQFF.

Details on this clonotype: Given a much more abundant clone one base away, this may be a read error. V and J are TRBV30 and TRBJ1-2; D is uncertain. The V end was cut by 4 bases, the J end by 2 bases, with 17 bases between. Germline CDR1 is GTSNPN and CDR2 is SVGIG (reference sequence). CDR3 length: 15 residues. In DNA, the CDR3 is TGTGCCTGGAATGTACCCCGGGCTCCAAACTATGGCTACACCTTC. This gives the protein CAWNVPRAPNYGYTF. The variable domain in full, with the rest retrieved from reference TRBV30 and TRBJ1-2, is SQTIHQWPATLVQPVGSPLSLECTVEGTSNPNLYWYRQAAGRGLQLLFYSVGIGQISSEVPQNLSASRPQDRQFILSSKKLLLSDSGFYLCAWNVPRAPNYGYTFGSGTRLTVV.

This clonotype was seen many times. V gene TRBV20-1 combines with J gene TRBJ2-5; the D is unclear. The CDR3 contains 13 residues. Trimming stripped 0 bases from V and 0 bases from J, with 5 bases between. CDR1 DFQATT and CDR2 SNEGSKA come from the germline V gene (reference sequence). CDR3 protein: CSARELDQETQYF. The DNA for the CDR3 is TGCAGTGCTAGAGAACTGGACCAAGAGACCCAGTACTTC.

With regard to this clonotype: A much larger clone lies one base from this, so it may be a read error. The CDR3 protein is CASTLTGSSGEQYF. The CDR3 DNA reads TGTGCCAGCACCCTTACCGGGTCTTCGGGGGAGCAGTACTTC. V and J are TRBV7-3 and TRBJ2-7; D perhaps matches TRBD2 (5 bases). V was clipped by 7 bases and J by 7 bases, with 20 bases between them. CDR3 size: 14 residues. Germline loops: CDR1 SGHTA, CDR2 FQGTGA.

The table lists this clonotype with a few counts. The chain recombines TRBV9 with TRBJ2-4; D possibly corresponds to TRBD2 (6 bases). Trimming took off 0 bases at V and 7 bases at J, with 20 bases between the two ends. The CDR3 is made up of 17 amino acids. Germline CDR1 SGDLS, CDR2 YYNGEE. The CDR3 DNA reads TGTGCCAGCAGCGTAGGATGGGGTGGGGAGGAGAGGAACATTCAGTACTTC. It translates to CASSVGWGGEERNIQYF.

The chain is built from TRBV4-1 and TRBJ2-2; no definite D call. Germline V lookup: CDR1 MGHRA, CDR2 YSYEKL. The CDR3 runs 15 residues. V lost 2 bases, J lost 7 bases, and 14 bases lay in between. The CDR3 here is CASSQPDRAYGELFF. In DNA form, the CDR3 reads TGCGCCAGCAGCCAACCCGATAGGGCGTACGGGGAGCTGTTTTTT.

V and J are TRBV5-5 and TRBJ2-7, with D possibly matching TRBD2 (7 bases). V lost 3 bases, J lost 7 bases, and 20 bases lay in between. Germline loops: CDR1 SGHKS, CDR2 YYEKEE (reference sequence). The CDR3 has 15 amino acids. CDR3 nucleotide sequence: TGTGCCAGCAGCTATCAGGGGACTACCTCCGGGGAGCAGTACTTC. Its protein product is CASSYQGTTSGEQYF.

This clonotype was counted between two and nine times. V usage is TRBV4-1 and J usage is TRBJ1-4; 10 nucleotides match TRBD1. This CDR3 spans 17 amino acids. Germline CDR1 reads MGHRA; CDR2 reads YSYEKL. V shed 3 bases and J 7 bases; nucleotides not matched to a gene: 11. CDR3 in amino acids: CASSHPGTGEVGEKLFF. In nucleotides, the CDR3 is TGCGCCAGCAGCCACCCCGGGACAGGGGAGGTGGGTGAAAAACTGTTTTTT.

V is TRBV6-6 and J is TRBJ2-1, with 8 bases that match TRBD2. The CDR3 consists of 16 residues. The germline CDR1 and CDR2 sequences are MNHNY and SVGAGI (reference sequence). J gave up 9 bases and V 0 bases, and 10 bases lay outside the gene matches. CDR3 sequence: CASSYSLTGGSGEQFF. The CDR3 region has the DNA TGTGCCAGCAGTTACTCGTTAACGGGAGGGTCTGGTGAGCAGTTCTTC.

Note on this clonotype: At one boundary the junction diverges from the germline segment, which might be a read error. The chain links TRBV29-1 to TRBJ1-1; no firm D call. The length of the CDR3 is 15 residues. From germline, CDR1 is SQVTM and CDR2 ANQGSEA. The CDR3 DNA sequence: TGCAGCGGAAAAAGACGGGGTGAACCAAACACTGAAGCTTCCTTT. Translation gives CSGKRRGEPNTEASF.

The CDR3, as DNA: TGTGCCTGGAGTGTAAGTCGCACAGATACGCAGTATTTT. Translated: CAWSVSRTDTQYF. The V gene is TRBV30, the J gene TRBJ2-3; D gene ambiguous. Trimming took off 0 bases at V and 1 base at J, with 5 bases between the two ends. Germline values: CDR1 GTSNPN, CDR2 SVGIG (reference sequence). CDR3 length: 13 residues.

With regard to this clonotype: A read error may explain this, as a much larger clone is one base away. The rearrangement joins TRBV5-1 to TRBJ2-7; 9 bases map to TRBD1. CDR1 is SGHRS, CDR2 YFSETQ, per germline. CDR3 length: 14 residues. The CDR3 DNA is TGCGCCAGCAGCTTGGCGGGACAGGGCTACGAGCTGTACTTC. Protein product: CASSLAGQGYELYF.

This clonotype was seen more than once but under ten times. The chain recombines TRBV4-1 with TRBJ2-1; D perhaps matches TRBD2 (5 bases). Germline lookup yields CDR1 MGHRA and CDR2 YSYEKL. The CDR3 covers 14 residues. Trimming stripped 0 bases from V and 8 bases from J, with 11 bases between. As DNA, the CDR3 is TGCGCCAGCAGCCAAGAGATAGGAGGTGATGAGCAGTTCTTC. Its translation is CASSQEIGGDEQFF.

This clonotype was seen repeatedly, ten times or more. The gene calls are TRBV2 and TRBJ2-1; 13 positions agree with TRBD2. Trimming took 9 bases from V and 4 from J; bases not matched to a gene: 9. CDR1 is SNHLY, CDR2 FYNNEI, per germline. This CDR3 is 16 amino acids long. The CDR3 loop is CASGGPGLAGYNEQFF. Here the CDR3 DNA reads TGTGCCAGTGGGGGACCGGGACTAGCGGGGTACAATGAGCAGTTCTTC. The whole variable domain, filled in from reference TRBV2 and TRBJ2-1, reads EPEVTQTPSHQVTQMGQEVILRCVPISNHLYFYWYRQILGQKVEFLVSFYNNEISEKSEIFDDQFSVERPDGSNFTLKIRSTKLEDSAMYFCASGGPGLAGYNEQFFGPGTRLTVL.

V gene TRBV10-3 combines with J gene TRBJ2-4; perhaps D is TRBD1 or TRBD2 (6 bases each). This CDR3 spans 17 amino acids. Germline loops: CDR1 ENHRY, CDR2 SYGVKD. Trimming removed 0 bases at V and 1 base at J, with 13 bases between. Written as DNA, the CDR3 is TGTGCCATCAGTGAGTCGAGGGGGGCCGATGCCAAAAACATTCAGTACTTC. This codes for CAISESRGADAKNIQYF.

This clonotype was counted many times. The V and J genes are TRBV27 and TRBJ2-7, with TRBD2 identical over 12 bases. J lost 6 bases, V lost 5 bases, and 5 bases had no gene match. CDR1 is MNHEY and CDR2 is SMNVEV in the germline V gene (reference sequence). The CDR3 loop spans 14 amino acids. This CDR3 is CASSRGLAGLEQYF. The CDR3 DNA sequence: TGTGCCAGCAGTAGGGGACTAGCGGGCCTCGAGCAGTACTTC.

This clonotype occurred many times. This chain uses TRBV28 with TRBJ2-3; 10 positions agree with TRBD2. V lost 5 bases to trimming and J lost 6 bases; unmatched junction nucleotides: 8. Germline CDR1 and CDR2: MDHEN and SYDVKM. The CDR3 is made up of 15 amino acids. The CDR3 coding sequence is TGTGCCAGCAGTAAGGCAGCGGGAGGGCCGGATACGCAGTATTTT. Amino acid sequence: CASSKAAGGPDTQYF. The whole variable domain, remainder taken from reference TRBV28 and TRBJ2-3, is DVKVTQSSRYLVKRTGEKVFLECVQDMDHENMFWYRQDPGLGLRLIYFSYDVKMKEKGDIPEGYSVSREKKERFSLILESASTNQTSMYLCASSKAAGGPDTQYFGPGTRLTVL.

This clonotype was observed a few times. The chain has TRBV7-8 and TRBJ1-1; 7 nucleotides align to TRBD1. The junction had 13 bases not matched to a gene; V was cut back by 5 bases and J by 1 base. Germline CDR1 is SGHVS and CDR2 is FQNEAQ. The CDR3 contains 17 residues. The CDR3 DNA reads TGTGCCAGCAGCCGGGACAGCCTGAATTTTCCGAACACTGAAGCTTTCTTT. Translated, it gives CASSRDSLNFPNTEAFF.